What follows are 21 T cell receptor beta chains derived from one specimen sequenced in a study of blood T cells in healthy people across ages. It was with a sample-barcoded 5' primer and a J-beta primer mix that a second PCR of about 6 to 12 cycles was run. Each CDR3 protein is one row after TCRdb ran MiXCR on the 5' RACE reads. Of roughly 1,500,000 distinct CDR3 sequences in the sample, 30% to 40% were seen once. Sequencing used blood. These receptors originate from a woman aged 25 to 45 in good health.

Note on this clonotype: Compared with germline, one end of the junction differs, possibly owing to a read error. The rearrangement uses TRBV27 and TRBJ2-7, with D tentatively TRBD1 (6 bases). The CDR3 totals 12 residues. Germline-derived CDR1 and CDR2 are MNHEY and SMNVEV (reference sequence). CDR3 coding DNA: TGTGCCAGCAGTCCAACAGGGTACGTGCAGTACTTC. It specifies CASSPTGYVQYF.

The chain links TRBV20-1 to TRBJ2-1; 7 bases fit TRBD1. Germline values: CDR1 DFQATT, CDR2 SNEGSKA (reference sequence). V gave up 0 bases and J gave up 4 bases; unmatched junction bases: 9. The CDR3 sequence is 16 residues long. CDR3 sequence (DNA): TGCAGTGCTAGAGATAGCAGACAGGGCTTGTACAATGAGCAGTTCTTC. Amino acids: CSARDSRQGLYNEQFF.

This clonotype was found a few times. The CDR3 DNA reads TGTGCCACCAGCAGAGTAACAGGGTCGGGGGAGACCCAGTACTTC. It specifies CATSRVTGSGETQYF. The V call is TRBV15, the J call TRBJ2-5, with D maybe TRBD1 (6 bases). From germline, CDR1 is LNHNV and CDR2 YYDKDF (reference sequence). Trimming took 1 base from V and 5 from J, leaving 14 bases between them. The CDR3 loop spans 15 amino acids.

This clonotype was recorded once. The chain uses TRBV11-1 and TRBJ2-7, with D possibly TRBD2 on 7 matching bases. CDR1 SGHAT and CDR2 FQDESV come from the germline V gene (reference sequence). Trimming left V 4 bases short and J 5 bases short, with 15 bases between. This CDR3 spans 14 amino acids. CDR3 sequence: CASSSGGQLNEQYF. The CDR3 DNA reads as TGTGCCAGCAGCTCCGGGGGGCAGTTGAACGAGCAGTACTTC. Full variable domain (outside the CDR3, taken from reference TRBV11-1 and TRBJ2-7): EAEVAQSPRYKITEKSQAVAFWCDPISGHATLYWYRQILGQGPELLVQFQDESVVDDSQLPKDRFSAERLKGVDSTLKIQPAELGDSAMYLCASSSGGQLNEQYFGPGTRLTVT.

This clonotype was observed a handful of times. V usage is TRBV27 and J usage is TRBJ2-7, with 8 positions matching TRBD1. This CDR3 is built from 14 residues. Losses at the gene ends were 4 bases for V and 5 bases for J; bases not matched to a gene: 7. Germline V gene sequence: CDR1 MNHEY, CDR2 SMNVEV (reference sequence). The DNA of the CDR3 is TGTGCCAGCAGTTCATCAGGGGGCTGGAACGAGCAGTACTTC. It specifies CASSSSGGWNEQYF.

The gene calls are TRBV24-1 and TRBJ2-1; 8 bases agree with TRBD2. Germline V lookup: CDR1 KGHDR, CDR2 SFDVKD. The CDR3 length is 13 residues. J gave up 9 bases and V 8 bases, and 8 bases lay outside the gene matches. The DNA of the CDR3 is TGTGCCACCACGGGGGGACTAGATTTTGAGCAGTTCTTC. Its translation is CATTGGLDFEQFF.

This CDR3 is CASRGLARGADTQYF. The CDR3 DNA reads TGTGCCAGCAGGGGACTAGCGAGGGGAGCAGATACGCAGTATTTT. This rearrangement joins TRBV6-6 to TRBJ2-3, with 10 bases aligning to TRBD2. V shed 6 bases, J shed 4 bases, and the junction held 7 bases outside the gene matches. CDR3 length: 15 amino acids. CDR1 is MNHNY, CDR2 SVGAGI, per germline (reference sequence).

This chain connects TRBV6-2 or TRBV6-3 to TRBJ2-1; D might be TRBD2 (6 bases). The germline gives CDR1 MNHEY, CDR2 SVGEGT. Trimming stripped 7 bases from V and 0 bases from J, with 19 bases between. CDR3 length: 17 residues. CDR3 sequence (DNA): TGTGCCAGCAACCGGGGTAGCGGACCGAGCTCCTACAATGAGCAGTTCTTC. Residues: CASNRGSGPSSYNEQFF.

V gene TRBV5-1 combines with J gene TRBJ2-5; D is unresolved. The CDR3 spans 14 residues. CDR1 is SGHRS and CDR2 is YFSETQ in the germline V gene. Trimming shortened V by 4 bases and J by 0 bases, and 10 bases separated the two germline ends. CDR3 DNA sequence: TGCGCCAGCAGCAAAGGGCTAGACCAAGAGACCCAGTACTTC. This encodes CASSKGLDQETQYF.

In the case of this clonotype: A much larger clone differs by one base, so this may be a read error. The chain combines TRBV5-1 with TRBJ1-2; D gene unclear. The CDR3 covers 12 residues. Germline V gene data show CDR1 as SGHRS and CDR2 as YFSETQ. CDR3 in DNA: TGCGCCAGCAGTTACGAGGGCTATGGCTGCACCTTC. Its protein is CASSYEGYGCTF.

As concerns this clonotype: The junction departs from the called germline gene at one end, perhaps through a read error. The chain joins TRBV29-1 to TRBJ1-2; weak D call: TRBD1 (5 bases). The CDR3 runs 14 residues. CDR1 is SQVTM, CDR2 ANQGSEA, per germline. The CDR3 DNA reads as TGCAGCGTTGCTGGGGGTTGGGGAAGGTATGGCTGCACCTTC. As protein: CSVAGGWGRYGCTF.

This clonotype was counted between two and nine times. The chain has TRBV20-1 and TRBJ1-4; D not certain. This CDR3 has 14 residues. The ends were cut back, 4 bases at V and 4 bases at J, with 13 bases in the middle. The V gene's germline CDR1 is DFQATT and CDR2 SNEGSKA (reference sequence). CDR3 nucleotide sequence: TGCAGTGCTATAGCGGGCAGCGTTAATGAAAAACTGTTTTTT. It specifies CSAIAGSVNEKLFF.

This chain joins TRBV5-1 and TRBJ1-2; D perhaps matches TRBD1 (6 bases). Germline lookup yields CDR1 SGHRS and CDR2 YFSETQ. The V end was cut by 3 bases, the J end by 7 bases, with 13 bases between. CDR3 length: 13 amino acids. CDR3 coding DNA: TGCGCCAGCAGCTACGGGGGCGACTTTGGCTACACCTTC. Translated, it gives CASSYGGDFGYTF.

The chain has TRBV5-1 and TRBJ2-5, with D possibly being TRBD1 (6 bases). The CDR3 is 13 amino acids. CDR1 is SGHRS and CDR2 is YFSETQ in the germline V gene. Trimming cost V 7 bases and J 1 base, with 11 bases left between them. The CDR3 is CASRTDLQETQYF. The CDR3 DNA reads TGCGCCAGCCGGACAGACCTCCAAGAGACCCAGTACTTC.

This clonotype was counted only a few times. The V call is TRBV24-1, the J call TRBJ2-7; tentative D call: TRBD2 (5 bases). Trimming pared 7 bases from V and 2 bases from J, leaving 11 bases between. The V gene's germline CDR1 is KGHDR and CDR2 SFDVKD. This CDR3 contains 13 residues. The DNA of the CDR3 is TGTGCCACCAGGGACCGGGAAACCTACGAGCAGTACTTC. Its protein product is CATRDRETYEQYF.

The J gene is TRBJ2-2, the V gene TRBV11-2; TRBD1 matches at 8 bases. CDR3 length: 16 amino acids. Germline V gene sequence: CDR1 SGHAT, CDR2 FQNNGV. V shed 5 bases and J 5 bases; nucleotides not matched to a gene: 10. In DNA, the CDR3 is TGTGCCAGCAGCATCACAGGGGGATCGCGGACCGGGGAGCTGTTTTTT. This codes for CASSITGGSRTGELFF.

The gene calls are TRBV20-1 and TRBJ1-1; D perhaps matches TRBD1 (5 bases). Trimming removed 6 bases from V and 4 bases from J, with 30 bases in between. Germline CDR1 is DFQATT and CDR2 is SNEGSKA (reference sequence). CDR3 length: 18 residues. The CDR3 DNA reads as TGCAGTGCAGACTTGAACAGGAATAGATGGGCTTTGGGCACTGAAGCTTTCTTT. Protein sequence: CSADLNRNRWALGTEAFF.

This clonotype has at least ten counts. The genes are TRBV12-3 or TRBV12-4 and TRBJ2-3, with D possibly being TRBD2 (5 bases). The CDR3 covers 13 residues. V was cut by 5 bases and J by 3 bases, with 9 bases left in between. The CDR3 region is CASSPLGTDTQYF. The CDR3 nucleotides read TGTGCCAGCAGTCCACTAGGAACAGATACGCAGTATTTT.

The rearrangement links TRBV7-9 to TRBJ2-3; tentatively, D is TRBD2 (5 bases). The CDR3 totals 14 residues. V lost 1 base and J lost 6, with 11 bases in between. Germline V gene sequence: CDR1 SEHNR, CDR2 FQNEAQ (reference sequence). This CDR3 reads CASSLGSARDTQYF. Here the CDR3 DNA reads TGTGCCAGCAGCTTAGGTAGCGCTCGGGATACGCAGTATTTT.

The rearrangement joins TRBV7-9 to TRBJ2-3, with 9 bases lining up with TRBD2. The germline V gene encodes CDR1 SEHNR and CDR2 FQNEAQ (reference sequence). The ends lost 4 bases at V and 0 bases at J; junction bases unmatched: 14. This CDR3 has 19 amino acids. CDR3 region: CASSSPRHGLALSTDTQYF. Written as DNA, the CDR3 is TGTGCCAGCAGCTCACCACGACACGGACTAGCGCTGAGCACAGATACGCAGTATTTT.

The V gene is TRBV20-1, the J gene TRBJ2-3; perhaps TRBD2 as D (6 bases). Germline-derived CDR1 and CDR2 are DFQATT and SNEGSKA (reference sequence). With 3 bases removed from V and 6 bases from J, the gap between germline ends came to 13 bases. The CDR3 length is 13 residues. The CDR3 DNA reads TGCAGTGCTAGTCCCGGGGGAGTGGATACGCAGTATTTT. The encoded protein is CSASPGGVDTQYF.